These T cell receptor beta chains were read from a single sample in a study of human T cells and chemical hapten exposure. Using its own MiXCR run on the RACE reads, TCRdb lists one record per CDR3 protein. The sample lists roughly 40,000 distinct CDR3 sequences, 9.5% to 10% occurring once. This specimen consisted of whole blood, obtained in connection with sensitization to the hapten diphenylcyclopropenone (DPC). The origin of the receptors is a woman in her 30s with alopecia areata. Some clones in this sample may be carry-over from other donors' samples. Both conserved end residues are trimmed from each CDR3.

ASSLRPSLNTDTQY | TRBJ2-3 | TRBV11-2
ASRASRGHLSNEQF | TRBJ2-1 | TRBV28
ASSPLGGNEQF | TRBJ2-1 | TRBV3-1
ASKSGGLYEQY | TRBJ2-7 | TRBV5-1
ASSQAQGRENGYT | TRBJ1-2 | TRBV4-3
ASSSRRDRVSYEQY | TRBJ2-7 | TRBV7-2
ASRAFGAEAF | TRBJ1-1 | TRBV27
ASSDSQRTGELF | TRBJ2-2 | TRBV6-4
ASSFYDTIY | TRBJ1-3 | TRBV28
ASSFPGSHNEQF | TRBJ2-1 | TRBV7-2
ASSNRLAGSQETQY | TRBJ2-5 | TRBV5-5
ASSTGSTYEQY | TRBJ2-7 | TRBV19
ASSEQETQY | TRBJ2-5 | TRBV18
AGRGRGNEKLF | TRBJ1-4 | TRBV30
ASSSTGGSYEQY | TRBJ2-7 | TRBV12-3/TRBV12-4
ASSQERDNQETQY | TRBJ2-5 | TRBV3-1
ASSADGNTEAF | TRBJ1-1 | TRBV2
ASSLVGPGEQY | TRBJ2-7 | TRBV7-9
ASSRTGAGRNEQF | TRBJ2-1 | TRBV5-1
ASSLTPTGIQY | TRBJ2-4 | TRBV7-3
ATSEMNEQF | TRBJ2-1 | TRBV24-1
ASSLALVGYEQY | TRBJ2-7 | TRBV5-1
ASSFTRTTEAF | TRBJ1-1 | TRBV6-2/TRBV6-3
ASSAGQKETQY | TRBJ2-5 | TRBV5-1
ASSEAGEGKNIQY | TRBJ2-4 | TRBV6-1
ASSTRTGGGNGYT | TRBJ1-2 | TRBV9
ASSLALPSGGYNEQF | TRBJ2-1 | TRBV7-2
ASRGEEGGYT | TRBJ1-2 | TRBV12-3/TRBV12-4
ASSLGQGNRPQH | TRBJ1-5 | TRBV5-6
ASSLVAGGAEEQY | TRBJ2-7 | TRBV5-1
ASSPRLAGTPYEQY | TRBJ2-7 | TRBV6-2/TRBV6-3
ASSSAGAGQPQH | TRBJ1-5 | TRBV6-6
ASSPPGPLAGEQY | TRBJ2-7 | TRBV28
ASSWTGIWVYEQY | TRBJ2-7 | TRBV5-1
ASSPGVGPYEQY | TRBJ2-7 | TRBV7-3
ASSVATGQGNSPLH | TRBJ1-6 | TRBV9
ASSRSGSGVNTEAF | TRBJ1-1 | TRBV28